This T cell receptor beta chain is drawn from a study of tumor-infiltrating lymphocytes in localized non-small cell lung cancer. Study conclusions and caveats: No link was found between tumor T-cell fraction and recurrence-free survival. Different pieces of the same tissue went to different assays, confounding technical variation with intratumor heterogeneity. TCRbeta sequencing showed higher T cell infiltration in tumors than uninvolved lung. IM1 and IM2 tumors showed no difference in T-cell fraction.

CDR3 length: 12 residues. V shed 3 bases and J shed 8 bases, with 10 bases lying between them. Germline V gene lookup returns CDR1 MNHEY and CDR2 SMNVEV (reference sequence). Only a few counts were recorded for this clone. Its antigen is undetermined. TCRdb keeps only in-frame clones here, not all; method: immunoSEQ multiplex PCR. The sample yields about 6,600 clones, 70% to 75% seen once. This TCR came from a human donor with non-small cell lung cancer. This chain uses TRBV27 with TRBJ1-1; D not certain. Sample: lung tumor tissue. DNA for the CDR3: TGTGCCAGCAGTTTCCCGGGCCGCGAAGCTTTCTTT. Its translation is CASSFPGREAFF.